The TCR beta chain under discussion was sequenced for a study of T cells in Graves' hyperthyroidism and ophthalmopathy (dated by TCRdb to between 2019 and 2020). In the study overall: TCR V-J signatures able to tell the groups apart were searched for in a discovery cohort of 90 to 100 patients, of whom fewer than 45 had Graves' ophthalmopathy and roughly 59 had stable Graves' hyperthyroidism. For training and testing, the approximately 92 patients in the discovery cohort were randomly divided in a 7:3 ratio. Prospective prediction of ophthalmopathy was tested in an independent validation cohort consisting of roughly 20 hyperthyroidism patients and 17 patients who later progressed to ophthalmopathy. The study also compared thyroid tissue and blood T-cell repertoires from a handful of Graves' hyperthyroidism patients. TCR Vbeta CDR3 sequencing of 135 peripheral blood samples (under 45 ophthalmopathy, 75 to 85 hyperthyroidism and some 17 progressor patients) is reported in the paper. After sampling, hyperthyroidism patients received methimazole starting at 30 mg daily, and ophthalmopathy patients received high-dose intravenous methylprednisolone. Study-wide findings and limitations: In validation, progression to ophthalmopathy was predicted by the model with 70.59% sensitivity and 72.22% specificity, a median of approximately 6.5 months before onset. Most expanded thyroid clonotypes (frequency above 0.001) were also detected in blood, suggesting blood repertoires may reflect thyroid immune responses. No statistical method was used to set the sample size in advance, and investigators knew the group allocation. In cross-validation, a model built on a 13 V-J signature told ophthalmopathy apart from stable hyperthyroidism with 85% to 90% sensitivity and about 81% specificity, and in testing the same model reached 80%/75%.

Relative to germline, V is 3 bases shorter and J is 0 bases shorter, with 11 bases between their ends. Inclusive of the bounding cysteine and phenylalanine, the CDR3 is 16 residues long. The read is trimmed to its CDR3 DNA, 48 bases read in frame from base 1. The germline V gene specifies MGHRA as CDR1 and YSYEKL as CDR2. About this clonotype itself: This receptor's antigen is unknown. No base quality information exists; no much larger clone differs at one position.

The TCR beta CDR3 regions were amplified from the RNA transcripts. The first round of RT-PCR for the TCR CDR3 was performed with the HTBI primer set and the Qiagen OneStep RT-PCR kit. Libraries were constructed in a second round of multiplex PCR, after which size selection and purification were carried out. Paired-end sequencing of the libraries was performed with 100 bp reads on an Illumina HiSeq2000. As for how the authors treated the data: SOAPnuke was used to process the raw data, throwing out any read that contained adapters or uncalled bases, had a mean Phred below 15, or lacked an exact constant-primer or identifier match. High-quality paired reads were merged using COPE v1.2.5, and each unique nucleotide sequence was defined as a clonotype. MiTCR v1.1 was used to align clonotypes to the IMGT TRBV, TRBD and TRBJ reference segments. The analysis included only V-J combinations with a frequency above 0.0001, which together covered over 98% of the repertoires. The TCS score was defined as F50 (clonal expansion) divided by E x V (chaos), with BLOSUM62-based TCRdist calculated between CDR3 peptides within each V-J. Welch's t-statistics and random forest reduced fewer than 550 V-J features to 10 to 15, which were used in a naive Bayes classifier (R e1071). The similarity between thyroid and blood repertoires was quantified using the Morisita-Horn index. The public reads were quality trimmed at Q25 with fastp and then assembled into clones with MiXCR by TCRdb, keeping productive beta chains. Rows with one shared CDR3 protein collapse into an entry with the most common genes and DNA. V and J calls and clone size were set by TCRdb, not the authors. The sample records 610,000 or so distinct CDR3 sequences, roughly 46% of which are singletons. Around 8% of the sample goes to the ten largest clones.

Graves' hyperthyroidism was defined as stable when no progression to ophthalmopathy occurred over 18 months of follow-up. Hyperthyroidism patients were newly diagnosed, with disease duration under 2 months, and aged 18 to 65 years. Any patient with an uncontrolled infection, another autoimmune disease, pregnancy or lactation was excluded. Diagnoses were based on clinical symptoms, serum thyroxine and TRAb, thyroid ultrasound and orbital computed tomography. Total RNA was extracted using Trizol reagent, and RNA quality was assessed on an Agilent 2100 Bioanalyzer. The source is a woman between 18 and 30 years old with Graves' hyperthyroidism. Sample: peripheral blood or thyroid tissue (not recorded which). The V and J segments used are TRBV4-1 and TRBJ1-4, with the D segment identity uncertain. The nucleotides are TGCGCCAGCAGCCAGACTAGCGGGGCAACTAATGAAAAACTGTTTTTT. Translated, this gives CASSQTSGATNEKLFF.